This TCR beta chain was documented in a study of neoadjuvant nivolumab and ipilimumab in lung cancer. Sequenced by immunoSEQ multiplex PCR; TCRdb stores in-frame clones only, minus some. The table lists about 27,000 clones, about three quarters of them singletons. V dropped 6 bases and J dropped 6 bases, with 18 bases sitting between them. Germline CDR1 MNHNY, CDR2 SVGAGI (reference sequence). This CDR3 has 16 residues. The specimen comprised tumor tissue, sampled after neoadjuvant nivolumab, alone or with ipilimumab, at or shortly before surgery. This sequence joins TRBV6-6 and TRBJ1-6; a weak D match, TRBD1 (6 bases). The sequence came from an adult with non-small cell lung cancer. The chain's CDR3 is CASSLQGSQGNSPLHF. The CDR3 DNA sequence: TGTGCCAGCAGCCTACAGGGCTCACAGGGTAATTCACCCCTCCACTTT.